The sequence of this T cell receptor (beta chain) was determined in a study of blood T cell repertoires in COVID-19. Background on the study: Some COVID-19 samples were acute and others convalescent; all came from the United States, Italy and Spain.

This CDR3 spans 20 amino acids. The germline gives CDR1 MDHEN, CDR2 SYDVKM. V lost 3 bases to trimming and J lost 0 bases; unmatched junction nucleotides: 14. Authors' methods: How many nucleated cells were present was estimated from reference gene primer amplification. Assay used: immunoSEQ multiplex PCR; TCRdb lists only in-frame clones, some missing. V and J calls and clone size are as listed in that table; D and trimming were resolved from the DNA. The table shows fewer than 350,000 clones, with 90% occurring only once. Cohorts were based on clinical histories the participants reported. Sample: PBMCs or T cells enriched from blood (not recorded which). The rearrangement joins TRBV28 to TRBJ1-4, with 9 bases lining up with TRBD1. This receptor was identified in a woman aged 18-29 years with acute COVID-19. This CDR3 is CASSLPTGGRSGPTNEKLFF. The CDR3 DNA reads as TGTGCCAGCAGTTTGCCTACAGGGGGCCGATCTGGCCCAACTAATGAAAAACTGTTTTTT.